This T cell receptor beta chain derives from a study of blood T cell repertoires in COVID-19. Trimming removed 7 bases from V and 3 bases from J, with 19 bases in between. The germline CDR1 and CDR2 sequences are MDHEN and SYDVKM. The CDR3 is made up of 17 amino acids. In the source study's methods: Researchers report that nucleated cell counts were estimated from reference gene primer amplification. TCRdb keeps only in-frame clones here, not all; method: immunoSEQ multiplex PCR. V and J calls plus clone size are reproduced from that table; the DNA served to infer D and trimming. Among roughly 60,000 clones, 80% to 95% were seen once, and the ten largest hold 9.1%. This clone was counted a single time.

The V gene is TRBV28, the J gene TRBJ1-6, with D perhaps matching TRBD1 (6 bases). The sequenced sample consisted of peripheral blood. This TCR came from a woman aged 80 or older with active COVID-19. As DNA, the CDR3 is TGTGCCAGCACCGCCGGGGTCTTACAGGGCTATAATTCACCCCTCCACTTT. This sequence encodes CASTAGVLQGYNSPLHF.